The clone carrying this T cell receptor beta chain was detected many times. Unique molecular identifiers featured in how the TCRbeta library was prepared. TCRdb reprocessed the PCR reads via MiXCR and lists one record per CDR3 protein. The top ten clones hold 5% to 6% of a sample with hundreds of thousands of distinct CDR3 sequences, approximately 12% of them seen once. The CDR3 has 18 residues. Between the trimmed V and J ends, which lost 0 bases and 2 bases, there was a span of 23 bases. Looked up from germline, CDR1 is SQVTM and CDR2 is ANQGSEA. The data stem from a study of T-cell reconstitution after alpha-beta-depleted transplantation in children.

The chain employs TRBV29-1 and TRBJ2-7, with D maybe TRBD2 (6 bases). The origin of this receptor is a human donor who donated a stem cell graft to a child with combined immunodeficiency. The sample here was PBMCs from the stem cell graft donor, taken from the stem cell graft. This CDR3 reads CSVEEPTGLASRPYEQYF. DNA for the CDR3: TGCAGCGTTGAAGAACCGACTGGCCTAGCGAGTCGTCCCTACGAGCAGTACTTC.